This T cell receptor beta chain was obtained from a study of T cells expressing NK-cell markers. Study overall: All TCR beta repertoires analysed originated from sorted CD3+CD56+NKG2C+, CD3+CD56+NKG2C- and CD3+CD56-NKG2C+ T cells.

One entry per CDR3 protein, without DNA, is what TCRdb gives after re-calling the 5' RACE reads. Across about 160,000 distinct CDR3 sequences, the top ten clones capture approximately 18% of the sample. Sequenced input: blood T cells: a sorted CD56 or NKG2C T cell subset, CD4+ or CD8+ T cells, or bulk PBMC T cells (not recorded which). The receptor's source is a woman between 18 and 70 years old in good health.

Here the CDR3 reads CASSLSRATPISYTF. The chain employs TRBV7-3 and TRBJ1-2. This CDR3 region has 15 residues. Germline V gene lookup returns CDR1 SGHTA and CDR2 FQGTGA.